The subject of this entry is one T cell receptor beta chain. These data are taken from a study of shared clonotypes between healthy human individuals. Each subset's genomic DNA was shared equally among a number of immunoSEQ plates. Assay used: immunoSEQ multiplex PCR; TCRdb lists only in-frame clones, some missing. The table records some 2.3 million clones, approximately 93% of them present only once. Material for sequencing was naive CD4+ T cells from PBMCs. Specified subset: CD45RA+ positively selected. This receptor was obtained from a man younger than 35 in good health. Some clones in this sample may be carry-over from other donors' samples.

The CDR3 protein is CASSSPGFVHEQFF. In nucleotides, the CDR3 is TGTGCCAGCAGTTCGCCGGGTTTTGTCCATGAGCAGTTCTTC. V usage is TRBV28 and J usage is TRBJ2-1; no clear D. V was shortened by 4 bases and J by 8 bases, with 15 bases between the two germline ends. Germline lookup yields CDR1 MDHEN and CDR2 SYDVKM. The CDR3 runs to 14 residues.